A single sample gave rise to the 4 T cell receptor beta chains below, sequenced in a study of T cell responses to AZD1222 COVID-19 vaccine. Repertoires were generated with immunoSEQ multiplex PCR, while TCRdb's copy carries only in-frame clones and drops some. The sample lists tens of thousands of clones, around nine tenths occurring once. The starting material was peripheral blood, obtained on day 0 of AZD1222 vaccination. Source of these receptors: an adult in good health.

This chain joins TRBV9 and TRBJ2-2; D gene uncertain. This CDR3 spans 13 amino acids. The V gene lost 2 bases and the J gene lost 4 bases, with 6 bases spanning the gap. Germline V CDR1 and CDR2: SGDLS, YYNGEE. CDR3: CASSVWSTGELFF. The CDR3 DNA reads TGTGCCAGCAGCGTTTGGTCCACCGGGGAGCTGTTTTTT.

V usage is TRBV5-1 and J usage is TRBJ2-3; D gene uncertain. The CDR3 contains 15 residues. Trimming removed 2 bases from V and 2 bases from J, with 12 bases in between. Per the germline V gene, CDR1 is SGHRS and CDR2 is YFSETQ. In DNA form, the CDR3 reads TGCGCCAGCAGCTTCACGGGTGCCGTCACAGATACGCAGTATTTT. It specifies CASSFTGAVTDTQYF.

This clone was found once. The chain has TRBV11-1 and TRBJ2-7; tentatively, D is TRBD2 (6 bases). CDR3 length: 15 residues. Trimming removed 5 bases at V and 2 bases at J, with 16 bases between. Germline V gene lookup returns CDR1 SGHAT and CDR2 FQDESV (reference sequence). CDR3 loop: CASSLGGTAAYEQYF. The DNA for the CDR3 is TGTGCCAGCAGCCTGGGGGGTACAGCCGCCTACGAGCAGTACTTC.

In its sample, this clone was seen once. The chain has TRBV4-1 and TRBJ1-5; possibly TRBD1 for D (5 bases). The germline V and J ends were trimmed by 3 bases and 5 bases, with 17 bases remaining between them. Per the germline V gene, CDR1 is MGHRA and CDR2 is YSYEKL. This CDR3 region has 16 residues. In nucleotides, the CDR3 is TGCGCCAGCAGCCAGACGGCAAGGGGACGGGATCAGCCCCAGCATTTT. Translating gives CASSQTARGRDQPQHF.